This T cell receptor beta chain emerged from a study of beta chain features in type 1 diabetes. As for the study in general: Examination spanned fewer than 140,000,000 sorted cells from all samples. Study outcomes and limitations: Individuals with type 1 diabetes displayed fewer insertions and more deletions at VDJ junctions.

The V segment lost 2 bases and the J segment 6 bases; nucleotides outside the gene matches: 3. This CDR3 comprises 13 residues. Germline lookup yields CDR1 KGHSH and CDR2 LQKENI. It was one heparinised blood draw, averaging around 120 mL, that each donor gave. All of the isolated RNA was reverse transcribed, so expressed TCRB transcripts were sequenced. Naive, central memory and regulatory T cell samples yielded around 3.6 million reads on average. Produced via immunoSEQ multiplex PCR; TCRdb's table is partial and in-frame only. The table records around 330,000 clones, approximately 11% of them present only once. This clone was detected only a few times. The antigen is unknown. The same CDR3 also results from other DNA sequences found in this sample.

This sequence joins TRBV18 and TRBJ2-7; 8 bases align to TRBD1. The sequence was collected from a woman in her 30s in good health. The material sequenced was naive CD4+ T cells from blood. CDR3 nucleotides: TGTGCCAGCTCACCAGGACAGGGTCGCGAGCAGTACTTC. Its protein product is CASSPGQGREQYF.